The 6 T cell receptor beta chains in this list originate from one sample, sequenced in a study of identical twins. A single record per CDR3 protein comes from TCRdb applying MiXCR to the 5' RACE reads. The sample records 700,000 or so distinct CDR3 sequences, about 9.4% being singletons. The data also belong to a second study, concerning yellow fever vaccine responses in identical twins.

The sample consisted of PBMCs. The source of these receptors is a woman under 30 in good health.

This clonotype was detected a few times. The chain uses TRBV20-1 and TRBJ1-1; no clear D. The CDR3 has 13 residues. The V end was cut by 4 bases, the J end by 2 bases, with 11 bases between. Germline CDR1 is DFQATT and CDR2 is SNEGSKA (reference sequence). The CDR3 region has the DNA TGCAGTGCTAAACCTCAAACAAACACTGAAGCTTTCTTT. Translated, it gives CSAKPQTNTEAFF.

This chain joins TRBV6-2 or TRBV6-3 and TRBJ2-1; 7 bases are shared with TRBD2. The germline gives CDR1 MNHEY, CDR2 SVGEGT. The V segment lost 10 bases and the J segment 4 bases; nucleotides outside the gene matches: 10. The CDR3 consists of 14 residues. The CDR3 DNA reads TGTGCCACTTCTGGGGCTAGCGGATACAATGAGCAGTTCTTC. This sequence encodes CATSGASGYNEQFF.

This clonotype was counted a few times. This rearrangement joins TRBV19 to TRBJ2-1; 7 bases agree with TRBD2. CDR1 LNHDA and CDR2 SQIVND come from the germline V gene (reference sequence). CDR3 length: 14 amino acids. With 10 bases clipped from V and 4 bases from J, the junction kept 10 bases outside the gene matches. For the CDR3, the DNA is TGTGCCACCTCACGGGGGGACTCATACAATGAGCAGTTCTTC. Its translation is CATSRGDSYNEQFF.

The chain links TRBV9 to TRBJ2-7; TRBD2 matches at 10 bases. The trim removed 0 bases at V and 2 bases at J, leaving 5 bases unmatched. The CDR3 is 16 residues long. Per germline, CDR1 SGDLS and CDR2 YYNGEE. Written as DNA, the CDR3 is TGTGCCAGCAGCGTAGGGGGACTAGCGTCAACCTACGAGCAGTACTTC. This codes for CASSVGGLASTYEQYF.

This clonotype has ten or more counts. The chain couples TRBV20-1 to TRBJ2-1; D remains unclear. Germline CDR1 reads DFQATT; CDR2 reads SNEGSKA (reference sequence). CDR3 length: 14 residues. Trimming removed 6 bases at V and 3 bases at J, with 15 bases between. CDR3 sequence: CSAGGIPGYNEQFF. CDR3 coding DNA: TGCAGTGCCGGTGGTATTCCCGGCTACAATGAGCAGTTCTTC.

This clonotype was observed many times. The rearrangement uses TRBV6-2 or TRBV6-3 and TRBJ2-1; 8 bases line up with TRBD1. The V gene end was trimmed by 5 bases and the J gene end by 7 bases; junction bases not matched to a gene: 7. This CDR3 region has 14 residues. Germline CDR1 MNHEY, CDR2 SVGEGT. The CDR3 nucleotides read TGTGCCAGCAGTCCGCGGACAGGGTCGAATGAGCAGTTCTTC. Its protein is CASSPRTGSNEQFF.